This T cell receptor (beta chain) was retrieved from a study of blood T cell repertoires in COVID-19. Study information: PBMCs, B-cell-depleted T cells, or T cells were the source of the cDNA or gDNA that made up the material.

CDR3 size: 15 residues. Germline V gives CDR1 MDHEN, CDR2 SYDVKM. Trimming took 4 bases from V and 7 from J, leaving 20 bases between them. Sequencing used immunoSEQ multiplex PCR; TCRdb keeps in-frame clones, though not all of them. The table shows under 100,000 clones, with approximately 90% occurring only once. The chain couples TRBV28 to TRBJ2-7; tentative D call: TRBD2 (5 bases). This clonotype was obtained from a man younger than 40 with acute or convalescent COVID-19. The sequenced material came from peripheral blood. CDR3 loop: CASSSGLTLAGEQYF. CDR3 coding DNA: TGTGCCAGCAGTTCCGGACTGACCTTAGCTGGAGAGCAGTACTTC.